This TCR beta chain was retrieved from a study of blood T cell repertoires in COVID-19. Looking at the study overall: Italy, Spain and the United States were the sources of the convalescent and acute COVID-19 samples. From T cells, B-cell-depleted T cells, or PBMCs came the material, which was cDNA or gDNA.

Germline lookup yields CDR1 KGHDR and CDR2 SFDVKD. This CDR3 is built from 13 residues. V was trimmed by 8 bases and J by 1 base, leaving 8 bases between them. Authors' analysis steps: Amplified reference gene primers provided the basis for estimating nucleated cell counts. Data came from immunoSEQ multiplex PCR; TCRdb stores just in-frame clones and leaves some out. V and J calls and clone size come straight from that table; D and trimming were deduced from the DNA. The data contain over 110,000 clones, 70% to 85% of them singletons. This clonotype originated in a man aged 55-75 years with acute or convalescent COVID-19. The J gene is TRBJ2-1, the V gene TRBV24-1; no definite D call. Material for sequencing was peripheral blood. CDR3 in amino acids: CATNMWSYNEQFF. CDR3 nucleotides: TGTGCCACCAACATGTGGTCCTACAATGAGCAGTTCTTC.